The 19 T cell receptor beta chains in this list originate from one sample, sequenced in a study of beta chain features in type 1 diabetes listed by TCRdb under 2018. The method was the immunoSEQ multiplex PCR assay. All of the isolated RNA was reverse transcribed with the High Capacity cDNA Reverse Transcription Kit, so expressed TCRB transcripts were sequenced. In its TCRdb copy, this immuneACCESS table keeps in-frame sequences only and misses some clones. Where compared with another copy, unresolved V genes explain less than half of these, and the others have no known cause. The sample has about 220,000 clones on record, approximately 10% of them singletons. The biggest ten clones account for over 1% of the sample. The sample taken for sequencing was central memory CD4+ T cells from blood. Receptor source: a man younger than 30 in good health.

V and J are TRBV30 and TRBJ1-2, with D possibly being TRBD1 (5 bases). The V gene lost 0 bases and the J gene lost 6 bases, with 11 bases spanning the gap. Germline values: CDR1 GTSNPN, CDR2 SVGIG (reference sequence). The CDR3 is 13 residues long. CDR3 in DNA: TGTGCCTGGAGTGTACTGGGACGGCATGGCTACACCTTC. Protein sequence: CAWSVLGRHGYTF.

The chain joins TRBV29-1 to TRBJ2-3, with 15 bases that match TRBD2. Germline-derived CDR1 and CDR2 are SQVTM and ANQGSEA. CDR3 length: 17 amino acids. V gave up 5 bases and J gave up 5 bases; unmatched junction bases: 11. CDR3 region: CSVSGLAGGRPEDTQYF. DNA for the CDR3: TGCAGCGTTTCGGGACTAGCGGGAGGCCGTCCGGAAGATACGCAGTATTTT.

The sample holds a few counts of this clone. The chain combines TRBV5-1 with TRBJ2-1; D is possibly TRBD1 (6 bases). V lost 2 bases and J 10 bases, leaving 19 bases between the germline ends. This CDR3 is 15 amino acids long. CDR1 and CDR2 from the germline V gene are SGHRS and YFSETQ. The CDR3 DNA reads TGCGCCAGCAGCTTCGCAGGGGCCGACCTCTCGGAGCAGTTCTTC. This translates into CASSFAGADLSEQFF.

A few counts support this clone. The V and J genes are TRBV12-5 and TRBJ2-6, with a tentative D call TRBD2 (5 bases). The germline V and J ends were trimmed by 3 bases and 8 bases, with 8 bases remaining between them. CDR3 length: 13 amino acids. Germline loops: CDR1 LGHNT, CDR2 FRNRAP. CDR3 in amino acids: CASGFWETNVLTF. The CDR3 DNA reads TGTGCTAGTGGTTTCTGGGAGACCAACGTCCTGACTTTC.

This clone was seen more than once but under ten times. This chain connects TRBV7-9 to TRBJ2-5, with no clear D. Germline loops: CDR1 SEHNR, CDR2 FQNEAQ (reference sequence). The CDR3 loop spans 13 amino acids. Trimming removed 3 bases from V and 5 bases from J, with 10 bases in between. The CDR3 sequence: CASSFRSGETQYF. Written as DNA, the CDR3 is TGTGCCAGCAGCTTTCGAAGTGGGGAGACCCAGTACTTC.

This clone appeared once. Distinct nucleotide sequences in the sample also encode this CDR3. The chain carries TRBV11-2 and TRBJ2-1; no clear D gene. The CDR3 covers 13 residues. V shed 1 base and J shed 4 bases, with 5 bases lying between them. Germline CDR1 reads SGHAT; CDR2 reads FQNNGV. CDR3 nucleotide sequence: TGTGCCAGCAGCTTAGGGCGATACAATGAGCAGTTCTTC. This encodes CASSLGRYNEQFF.

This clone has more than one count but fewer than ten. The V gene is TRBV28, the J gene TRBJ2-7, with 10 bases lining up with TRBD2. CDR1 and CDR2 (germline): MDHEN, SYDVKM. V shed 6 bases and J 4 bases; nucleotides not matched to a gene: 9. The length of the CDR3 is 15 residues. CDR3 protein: CASRSLLAGNYEQYF. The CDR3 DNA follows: TGTGCCAGCAGATCCTTACTAGCGGGGAATTACGAGCAGTACTTC.

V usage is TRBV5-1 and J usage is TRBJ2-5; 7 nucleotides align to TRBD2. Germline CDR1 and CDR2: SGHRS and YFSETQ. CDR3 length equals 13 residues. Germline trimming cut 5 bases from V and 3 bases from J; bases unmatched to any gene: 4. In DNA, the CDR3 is TGCGCCAGCAGTACGCTAGCGGAAGAGACCCAGTACTTC. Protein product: CASSTLAEETQYF.

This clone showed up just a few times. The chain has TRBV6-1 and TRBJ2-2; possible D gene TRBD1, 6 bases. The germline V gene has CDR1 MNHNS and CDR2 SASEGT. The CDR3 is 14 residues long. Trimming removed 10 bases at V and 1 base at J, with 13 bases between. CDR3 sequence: CATTSTGNTGELFF. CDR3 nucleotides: TGTGCCACCACCTCGACAGGGAACACCGGGGAGCTGTTTTTT.

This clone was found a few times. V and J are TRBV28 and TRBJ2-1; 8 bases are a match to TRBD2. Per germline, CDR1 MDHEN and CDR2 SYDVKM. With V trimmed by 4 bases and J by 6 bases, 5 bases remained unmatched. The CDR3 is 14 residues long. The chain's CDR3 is CASSSGTRINEQFF. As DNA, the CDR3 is TGTGCCAGCAGTTCCGGGACTAGAATCAATGAGCAGTTCTTC.

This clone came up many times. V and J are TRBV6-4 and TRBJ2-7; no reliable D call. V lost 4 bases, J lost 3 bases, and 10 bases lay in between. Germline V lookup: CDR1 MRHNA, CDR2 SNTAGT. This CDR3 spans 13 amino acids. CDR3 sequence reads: CASSVDHGYEQYF. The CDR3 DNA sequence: TGTGCCAGCAGTGTGGACCACGGCTACGAGCAGTACTTC.

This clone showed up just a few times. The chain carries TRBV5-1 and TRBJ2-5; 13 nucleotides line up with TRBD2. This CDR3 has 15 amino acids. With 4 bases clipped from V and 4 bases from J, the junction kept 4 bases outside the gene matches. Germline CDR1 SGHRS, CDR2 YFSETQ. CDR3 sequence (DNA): TGCGCCAGCAGCGCGGGACTAGCGGGAACAGAGACCCAGTACTTC. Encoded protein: CASSAGLAGTETQYF.

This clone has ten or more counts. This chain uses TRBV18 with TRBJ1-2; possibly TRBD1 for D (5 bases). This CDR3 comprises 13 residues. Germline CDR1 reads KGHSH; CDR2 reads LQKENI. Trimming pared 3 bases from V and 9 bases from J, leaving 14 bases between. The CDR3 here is CASSPIEGSSYTF. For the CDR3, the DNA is TGTGCCAGCTCACCGATCGAGGGGTCGAGCTACACCTTC.

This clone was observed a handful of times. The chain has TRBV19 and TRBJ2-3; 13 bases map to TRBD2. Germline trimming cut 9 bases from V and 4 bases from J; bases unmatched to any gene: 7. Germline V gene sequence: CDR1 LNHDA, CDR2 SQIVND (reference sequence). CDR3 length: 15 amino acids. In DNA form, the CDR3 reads TGTGCCAGCCGGGGACTAGCGGGAACGGCAGATACGCAGTATTTT. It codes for CASRGLAGTADTQYF.

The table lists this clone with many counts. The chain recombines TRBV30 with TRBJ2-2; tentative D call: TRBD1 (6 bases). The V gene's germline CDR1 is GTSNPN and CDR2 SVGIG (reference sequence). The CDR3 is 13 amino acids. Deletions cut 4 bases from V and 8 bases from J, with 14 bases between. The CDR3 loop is CAWNRVGAGELFF. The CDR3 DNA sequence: TGTGCCTGGAACAGGGTTGGGGCGGGGGAGCTGTTTTTT.

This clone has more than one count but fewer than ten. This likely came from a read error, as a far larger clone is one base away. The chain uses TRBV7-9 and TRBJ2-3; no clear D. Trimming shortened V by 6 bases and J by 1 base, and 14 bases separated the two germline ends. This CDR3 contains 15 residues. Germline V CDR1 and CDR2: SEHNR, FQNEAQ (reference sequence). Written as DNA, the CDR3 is TGTGCCAGCAGGCCGGAGCTTCGGGGCACAGATACGCAGTATTTT. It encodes CASRPELRGTDTQYF.

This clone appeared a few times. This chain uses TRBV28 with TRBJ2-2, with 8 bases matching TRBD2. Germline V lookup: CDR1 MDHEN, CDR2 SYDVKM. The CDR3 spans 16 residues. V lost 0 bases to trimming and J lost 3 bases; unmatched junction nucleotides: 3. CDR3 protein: CASSLWSGSDTGELFF. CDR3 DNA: TGTGCCAGCAGTTTATGGAGCGGGAGCGACACCGGGGAGCTGTTTTTT.

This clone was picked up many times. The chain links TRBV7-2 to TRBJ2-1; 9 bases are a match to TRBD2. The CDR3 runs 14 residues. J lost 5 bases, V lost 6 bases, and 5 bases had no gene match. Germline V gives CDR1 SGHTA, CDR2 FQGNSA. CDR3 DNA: TGTGCCAGCAGTAAAGGACTAGCGAACAATGAGCAGTTCTTC. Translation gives CASSKGLANNEQFF.

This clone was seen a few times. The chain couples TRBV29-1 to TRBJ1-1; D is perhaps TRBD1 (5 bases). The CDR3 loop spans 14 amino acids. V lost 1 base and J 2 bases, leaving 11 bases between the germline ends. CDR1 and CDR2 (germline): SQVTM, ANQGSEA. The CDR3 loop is CSVEGQGLNTEAFF. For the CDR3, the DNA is TGCAGCGTTGAAGGGCAGGGCCTAAACACTGAAGCTTTCTTT.